The 16 T cell receptor beta chains presented below share a single source sample, sequenced in a study of T cells in localized non-small cell lung cancer (dated by TCRdb to about 2020). Preparation of the library involved the immunoSEQ multiplex PCR assay. TCRdb holds this immuneACCESS table with in-frame rearrangements only. Some clones are missing; in checked studies, unresolved V genes explain under half, and the rest has no known cause. Across this sample there are about 59,000 clones, with roughly nine tenths seen only once. The ten largest account for nearly 20% of the sample. Sequencing used peripheral blood, obtained before any cancer treatment. These receptors were obtained from a man aged 40 to 69 with stage I lung adenocarcinoma.

J is TRBJ2-1 and V is TRBV9, with D perhaps given as TRBD1 or TRBD2 (5 bases each). This CDR3 spans 15 amino acids. With 1 base removed from V and 2 bases from J, the gap between germline ends came to 10 bases. Germline V gene sequence: CDR1 SGDLS, CDR2 YYNGEE. The CDR3 protein is CASSVRGPPYNEQFF. In DNA, the CDR3 is TGTGCCAGCAGCGTAAGGGGACCCCCCTACAATGAGCAGTTCTTC.

This clone was seen a single time. The V gene is TRBV6-5, the J gene TRBJ2-1, with D unclear. This CDR3 contains 13 residues. The V gene's germline CDR1 is MNHEY and CDR2 SVGAGI. V lost 5 bases and J 8 bases, leaving 13 bases between the germline ends. The CDR3 nucleotides read TGTGCCAGCAGTGCCGGGCCCCTCGATGAGCAGTTCTTC. This codes for CASSAGPLDEQFF.

The chain uses TRBV6-4 and TRBJ1-2; the match to TRBD1 covers 7 bases. V lost 4 bases to trimming and J lost 2 bases; unmatched junction nucleotides: 1. In germline, CDR1 is MRHNA, CDR2 SNTAGT. This CDR3 is 13 amino acids long. CDR3 DNA sequence: TGTGCCAGCAGTGGGGGACAGAACTATGGCTACACCTTC. Residues: CASSGGQNYGYTF.

The V and J genes are TRBV9 and TRBJ2-1; 7 bases are shared with TRBD2. CDR3 length: 13 amino acids. The V gene's germline CDR1 is SGDLS and CDR2 YYNGEE. Germline trimming cut 6 bases from V and 0 bases from J; bases unmatched to any gene: 0. CDR3 sequence (DNA): TGTGCCAGCAAGCGGGACTCCTACAATGAGCAGTTCTTC. Its protein product is CASKRDSYNEQFF.

CDR3 region: CASSPNREKLFF. In nucleotides, the CDR3 is TGTGCCAGCAGCCCCAACAGAGAAAAACTGTTTTTT. The J gene is TRBJ1-4, the V gene TRBV9; D ambiguous. This CDR3 has 12 amino acids. V dropped 4 bases and J dropped 8 bases, with 9 bases sitting between them. Germline V gene sequence: CDR1 SGDLS, CDR2 YYNGEE.

This clone showed up just once. The V call is TRBV15, the J call TRBJ2-5; D unclear. CDR3 length: 14 residues. The germline gives CDR1 LNHNV, CDR2 YYDKDF (reference sequence). Trimming pared 0 bases from V and 4 bases from J, leaving 9 bases between. For the CDR3, the DNA is TGTGCCACCAGCAGAGATCGTGGGATAGAGACCCAGTACTTC. This codes for CATSRDRGIETQYF. Combining the CDR3 with reference TRBV15 and TRBJ2-5 gives the whole variable domain DAMVIQNPRYQVTQFGKPVTLSCSQTLNHNVMYWYQQKSSQAPKLLFHYYDKDFNNEADTPDNFQSRRPNTSFCFLDIRSPGLGDTAMYLCATSRDRGIETQYFGPGTRLLVL.

This chain connects TRBV5-1 to TRBJ2-3; 10 bases align to TRBD1. The germline V gene encodes CDR1 SGHRS and CDR2 YFSETQ. V lost 0 bases, J lost 6 bases, and 13 bases stayed unmatched. The CDR3 is 18 residues long. This CDR3 is CASSLETGGSRFIDTQYF. In DNA form, the CDR3 reads TGCGCCAGCAGCTTGGAGACAGGGGGCAGCCGTTTTATTGATACGCAGTATTTT.

J is TRBJ2-3 and V is TRBV9; TRBD2 matches 12 bases. The CDR3 runs to 19 residues. V was pared by 4 bases and J by 0 bases, with 12 bases of the junction left unmatched. Germline lookup yields CDR1 SGDLS and CDR2 YYNGEE. The DNA for the CDR3 is TGTGCCAGCAGCCAGGGAGGGACTAGCGGGCTTACGAGCACAGATACGCAGTATTTT. Its translation is CASSQGGTSGLTSTDTQYF.

This clone was recorded once. The chain uses TRBV11-2 and TRBJ2-2, with TRBD2 matching 8 bases. The CDR3 sequence is 15 residues long. Germline CDR1 reads SGHAT; CDR2 reads FQNNGV. J gave up 4 bases and V 5 bases, and 6 bases lay outside the gene matches. CDR3 protein: CASSRGGKTTGELFF. The CDR3 coding sequence is TGTGCCAGCAGCCGCGGGGGGAAAACCACCGGGGAGCTGTTTTTT.

On this clone: The junction and the germline gene differ at one end; a read error may be behind it. This chain joins TRBV7-3 and TRBJ2-3, with D perhaps TRBD1 (6 bases). Germline CDR1 is SGHTA and CDR2 is FQGTGA. The CDR3 is made up of 15 amino acids. The chain's CDR3 is CANSLDRTHTDTQYF. Written as DNA, the CDR3 is TGTGCCAACAGCTTAGACAGGACACACACAGATACGCAGTATTTT.

The V and J genes are TRBV5-1 and TRBJ1-3; perhaps TRBD1 as D (5 bases). The CDR3 is made up of 14 amino acids. The V end was cut by 0 bases, the J end by 8 bases, with 12 bases between. CDR1 is SGHRS, CDR2 YFSETQ, per germline. This chain's CDR3 is CASSLGQKVDTIYF. In nucleotides, the CDR3 is TGCGCCAGCAGCTTGGGACAGAAAGTCGACACCATATATTTT.

This sequence joins TRBV6-5 and TRBJ2-5; perhaps TRBD2 as D (5 bases). Germline loops: CDR1 MNHEY, CDR2 SVGAGI. The CDR3 consists of 15 residues. Trimming shortened V by 5 bases and J by 2 bases, and 15 bases separated the two germline ends. CDR3 loop: CASSTRGPGQETQYF. The CDR3 DNA sequence: TGTGCCAGCAGTACTCGAGGGCCAGGACAAGAGACCCAGTACTTC.

V and J are TRBV5-1 and TRBJ2-1; TRBD2 agrees at 12 bases. Germline values: CDR1 SGHRS, CDR2 YFSETQ. The CDR3 runs 18 residues. The ends lost 4 bases at V and 0 bases at J; junction bases unmatched: 8. The CDR3 sequence is CASSAGTSGFSSYNEQFF. CDR3 DNA: TGCGCCAGCAGCGCAGGGACTAGCGGGTTCAGCTCCTACAATGAGCAGTTCTTC.

CDR3 nucleotides: TGTGCCTCAGGCTCCTACAATGAGCAGTTCTTC. Its translation: CASGSYNEQFF. This sequence joins TRBV30 and TRBJ2-1; the D is unclear. The CDR3 length is 11 residues. Trimming removed 7 bases at V and 0 bases at J, with 4 bases between. Germline values: CDR1 GTSNPN, CDR2 SVGIG (reference sequence).

The chain employs TRBV7-3 and TRBJ1-2; tentative D call: TRBD1 (6 bases). Germline lookup yields CDR1 SGHTA and CDR2 FQGTGA. Trimming took 4 bases from V and 6 from J, leaving 12 bases between them. The CDR3 runs to 13 residues. The CDR3 DNA follows: TGTGCCAGCAGCTATGGGGGGCTCGATGGCTACACCTTC. Translated, it gives CASSYGGLDGYTF.

Points on this clone: Other DNA sequences of this sample code for an identical CDR3. This rearrangement joins TRBV5-1 to TRBJ2-2, with 7 nucleotides matching TRBD1. This CDR3 is 15 amino acids long. Germline values: CDR1 SGHRS, CDR2 YFSETQ. The V segment lost 2 bases and the J segment 1 base; nucleotides outside the gene matches: 2. The CDR3 nucleotides are TGCGCCAGCAGCTTAGACAGGGTGAACACCGGGGAGCTGTTTTTT. This translates into CASSLDRVNTGELFF.